These 29 T cell receptor beta chains share one sample of origin, sequenced in a study of OX40 agonist ivuxolimab in advanced cancers. The assay was immunoSEQ multiplex PCR, and TCRdb's table has in-frame clones only and misses some. The sample holds 50,000 or so clones, 75% to 85% seen once. Sequencing used CD4+ or CD8+ T cells sorted from blood, obtained in a trial of the OX40 agonist ivuxolimab. The receptors were sampled from an adult with an advanced solid tumor such as melanoma, head and neck, liver or kidney cancer.

The J gene is TRBJ2-2, the V gene TRBV2; 8 bases align to TRBD1. CDR1 and CDR2 (germline): SNHLY, FYNNEI. The CDR3 consists of 15 residues. The ends lost 7 bases at V and 0 bases at J; junction bases unmatched: 4. The CDR3 here is CASMSTGANTGELFF. The CDR3 coding sequence is TGTGCCAGCATGTCGACAGGGGCGAACACCGGGGAGCTGTTTTTT. The variable domain in full, with the rest retrieved from reference TRBV2 and TRBJ2-2, is EPEVTQTPSHQVTQMGQEVILRCVPISNHLYFYWYRQILGQKVEFLVSFYNNEISEKSEIFDDQFSVERPDGSNFTLKIRSTKLEDSAMYFCASMSTGANTGELFFGEGSRLTVL.

The chain links TRBV11-3 to TRBJ2-1; D possibly corresponds to TRBD2 (5 bases). The CDR3 consists of 13 residues. Germline assignment: CDR1 SGHNT and CDR2 YENEEA. V lost 10 bases and J lost 5, with 15 bases in between. The CDR3 DNA reads TGTGCCACGGGTAGAGGACTGGACAATGAGCAGTTCTTC. Protein sequence: CATGRGLDNEQFF.

The gene calls are TRBV19 and TRBJ1-3; D may be TRBD1 (5 bases). V was pared by 7 bases and J by 8 bases, with 15 bases between. This CDR3 comprises 13 residues. Germline lookup yields CDR1 LNHDA and CDR2 SQIVND (reference sequence). CDR3 sequence: CASKGRQSDTIYF. CDR3 nucleotide sequence: TGTGCCAGTAAGGGGAGGCAGAGTGACACCATATATTTT.

This chain uses TRBV14 with TRBJ2-3; D is ambiguous. CDR1 SGHDN and CDR2 FVKESK come from the germline V gene. The CDR3 runs 13 residues. The V gene lost 4 bases and the J gene lost 4 bases, with 9 bases spanning the gap. CDR3: CASSPGSSDTQYF. In DNA form, the CDR3 reads TGTGCCAGCAGCCCCGGCTCTTCAGATACGCAGTATTTT.

The CDR3 loop reads CASRTGLAVYTGELFF. For the CDR3, the DNA is TGTGCCAGCAGGACAGGACTAGCGGTGTACACCGGGGAGCTGTTTTTT. The chain links TRBV11-2 to TRBJ2-2; TRBD2 matches at 10 bases. In germline, CDR1 is SGHAT, CDR2 FQNNGV. The CDR3 has 16 residues. With 6 bases clipped from V and 3 bases from J, the junction kept 7 bases outside the gene matches. Full variable domain (outside the CDR3, taken from reference TRBV11-2 and TRBJ2-2): EAGVAQSPRYKIIEKRQSVAFWCNPISGHATLYWYQQILGQGPKLLIQFQNNGVVDDSQLPKDRFSAERLKGVDSTLKIQPAKLEDSAVYLCASRTGLAVYTGELFFGEGSRLTVL.

This rearrangement joins TRBV10-1 to TRBJ2-1, with D maybe TRBD2 (6 bases). The length of the CDR3 is 16 residues. V shed 2 bases and J shed 4 bases, with 15 bases lying between them. CDR1 is WNHNN and CDR2 is SYGVQD in the germline V gene (reference sequence). CDR3 amino acids: CASSEGGGLSYNEQFF. The DNA of the CDR3 is TGCGCCAGCAGTGAGGGGGGAGGTTTATCGTACAATGAGCAGTTCTTC.

The chain is built from TRBV30 and TRBJ2-1, with 8 bases aligning to TRBD1. V was pared by 5 bases and J by 7 bases, with 19 bases of the junction left unmatched. The CDR3 contains 17 residues. CDR1 and CDR2 (germline): GTSNPN, SVGIG (reference sequence). The chain's CDR3 is CAWVQGEYVGNTNEQFF. CDR3 coding DNA: TGTGCCTGGGTACAGGGGGAATATGTAGGAAACACAAATGAGCAGTTCTTC.

The rearrangement joins TRBV10-3 to TRBJ2-2; no clear D. The germline CDR1 and CDR2 sequences are ENHRY and SYGVKD. CDR3 length: 16 amino acids. Trimming stripped 0 bases from V and 0 bases from J, with 8 bases between. CDR3 region: CAISESALANTGELFF. CDR3 DNA: TGTGCCATCAGTGAGTCAGCTCTGGCGAACACCGGGGAGCTGTTTTTT.

The genes are TRBV19 and TRBJ1-5, with D possibly matching TRBD1 (6 bases). This CDR3 has 14 residues. Trimming cost V 6 bases and J 5 bases, with 14 bases left between them. Germline V gene data show CDR1 as LNHDA and CDR2 as SQIVND (reference sequence). The CDR3 bases are TGTGCCAGTAGGAACAGGGACTCTGATCAGCCCCAGCATTTT. It is translated as CASRNRDSDQPQHF. The full variable domain, completed using reference TRBV19 and TRBJ1-5, is DGGITQSPKYLFRKEGQNVTLSCEQNLNHDAMYWYRQDPGQGLRLIYYSQIVNDFQKGDIAEGYSVSREKKESFPLTVTSAQKNPTAFYLCASRNRDSDQPQHFGDGTRLSIL.

The genes are TRBV6-6 and TRBJ1-5; D is unresolved. Germline V gene sequence: CDR1 MNHNY, CDR2 SVGAGI (reference sequence). This CDR3 comprises 13 residues. Trimming left V 4 bases short and J 2 bases short, with 6 bases between. CDR3 residues: CASSWSGNQPQHF. CDR3 sequence (DNA): TGTGCCAGCAGTTGGTCGGGCAATCAGCCCCAGCATTTT.

The rearrangement joins TRBV5-4 to TRBJ1-1; unclear D gene. Between the trimmed V and J ends, which lost 4 bases and 6 bases, there was a span of 10 bases. In germline, CDR1 is SGHNT, CDR2 YYREEE (reference sequence). The CDR3 is 12 amino acids. CDR3 amino acids: CASSPQGAEAFF. For the CDR3, the DNA is TGTGCCAGCAGCCCACAAGGCGCTGAAGCTTTCTTT.

V usage is TRBV30 and J usage is TRBJ1-1; D is unclear. CDR3 size: 12 residues. With 0 bases removed from V and 5 bases from J, the gap between germline ends came to 7 bases. CDR1 and CDR2 (germline): GTSNPN, SVGIG (reference sequence). The CDR3, as DNA: TGTGCCTGGAGTGTCAAGAGGACTGAAGCTTTCTTT. Amino acid sequence: CAWSVKRTEAFF.

The CDR3, as DNA: TGCGCCAGCAGCCCGGGACAGGGCGGCTACAATGAGCAGTTCTTC. This sequence encodes CASSPGQGGYNEQFF. The chain combines TRBV4-3 with TRBJ2-1; 9 nucleotides align to TRBD1. Germline V gives CDR1 LGHNA, CDR2 YSLEER. J was trimmed by 3 bases and V by 4 bases; bases with no gene match: 4. The CDR3 is 15 residues long.

This rearrangement joins TRBV18 to TRBJ1-1; weak D call: TRBD1 (5 bases). The CDR3 totals 15 residues. V lost 1 base to trimming and J lost 1 base, with 10 bases between them. Germline V CDR1 and CDR2: KGHSH, LQKENI. The CDR3 region has the DNA TGTGCCAGCTCACCACGGGGGAAATCGAACACTGAAGCTTTCTTT. It is translated as CASSPRGKSNTEAFF.

This clone was observed a single time. The CDR3 DNA is TGTGCCAGCAGCCCGCCGGGGCTTACTAGCACAGATACGCAGTATTTT. Translation: CASSPPGLTSTDTQYF. The chain has TRBV7-2 and TRBJ2-3, with D tentatively TRBD1 or TRBD2 (5 bases each). This CDR3 spans 16 amino acids. The germline V gene encodes CDR1 SGHTA and CDR2 FQGNSA. V lost 5 bases, J lost 0 bases, and 15 bases lay in between. Looking up the rest from reference TRBV7-2 and TRBJ2-3 gives the full variable domain: GAGVSQSPSNKVTEKGKDVELRCDPISGHTALYWYRQSLGQGLEFLIYFQGNSAPDKSGLPSDRFSAERTGGSVSTLTIQRTQQEDSAVYLCASSPPGLTSTDTQYFGPGTRLTVL.

The chain links TRBV4-1 to TRBJ1-2; 10 positions match TRBD1. Per the germline V gene, CDR1 is MGHRA and CDR2 is YSYEKL. Trimming took 0 bases from V and 5 from J; bases not matched to a gene: 6. The CDR3 runs to 16 residues. CDR3 region: CASSQEGADRGYGYTF. In DNA, the CDR3 is TGCGCCAGCAGCCAAGAAGGCGCGGACAGGGGGTATGGCTACACCTTC.

The V and J genes are TRBV18 and TRBJ1-2, with D possibly TRBD1 on 6 matching bases. CDR3 length: 15 amino acids. V lost 1 base and J 3 bases, leaving 12 bases between the germline ends. In germline, CDR1 is KGHSH, CDR2 LQKENI. CDR3 amino acids: CASSPLPKGDYGYTF. The CDR3 nucleotides read TGTGCCAGCTCACCACTCCCGAAGGGGGACTATGGCTACACCTTC.

This clone turned up a few times. The chain employs TRBV15 and TRBJ1-1; a possible D gene is TRBD1 (5 bases). This CDR3 is 15 amino acids long. Germline CDR1 reads LNHNV; CDR2 reads YYDKDF (reference sequence). V lost 0 bases, J lost 6 bases, and 14 bases lay in between. In DNA form, the CDR3 reads TGTGCCACCAGCAGAGATTACGAGGGGCTGGCTGAAGCTTTCTTT. Protein sequence: CATSRDYEGLAEAFF. Filled out from reference TRBV15 and TRBJ1-1, the complete variable domain reads DAMVIQNPRYQVTQFGKPVTLSCSQTLNHNVMYWYQQKSSQAPKLLFHYYDKDFNNEADTPDNFQSRRPNTSFCFLDIRSPGLGDTAMYLCATSRDYEGLAEAFFGQGTRLTVV.

The chain combines TRBV14 with TRBJ2-5, with D unclear. V gave up 0 bases and J gave up 1 base, with 15 bases separating them. Germline V gene sequence: CDR1 SGHDN, CDR2 FVKESK. The CDR3 has 17 amino acids. The CDR3 coding sequence is TGTGCCAGCAGCCAAGATTATAGCTTTCTCCCCCAAGAGACCCAGTACTTC. This translates into CASSQDYSFLPQETQYF. The entire variable domain, with the rest obtained from reference TRBV14 and TRBJ2-5, is as follows: EAGVTQFPSHSVIEKGQTVTLRCDPISGHDNLYWYRRVMGKEIKFLLHFVKESKQDESGMPNNRFLAERTGGTYSTLKVQPAELEDSGVYFCASSQDYSFLPQETQYFGPGTRLLVL.

J is TRBJ2-5 and V is TRBV2, with D possibly TRBD1 on 5 matching bases. V was clipped by 7 bases and J by 5 bases, with 17 bases between them. The CDR3 is made up of 14 amino acids. Germline CDR1 is SNHLY and CDR2 is FYNNEI. The CDR3 coding sequence is TGTGCCAGCACCCCGCAGGGATCAGCGGAGACCCAGTACTTC. Residues: CASTPQGSAETQYF.

The V and J genes are TRBV11-2 and TRBJ1-3, with a possible D match to TRBD1 (5 bases). V shed 0 bases and J shed 7 bases, with 22 bases lying between them. Germline V gene lookup returns CDR1 SGHAT and CDR2 FQNNGV. The CDR3 spans 18 residues. The CDR3, as DNA: TGTGCCAGCAGCTTAGAAATCTATTGGCACCAACGGGGGAACACCATATATTTT. It yields the protein CASSLEIYWHQRGNTIYF.

This chain links TRBV7-2 with TRBJ1-1; D unclear. Germline CDR1 SGHTA, CDR2 FQGNSA. V was clipped by 5 bases and J by 4 bases, with 11 bases between them. CDR3 length equals 13 residues. The CDR3: CASSLESFTEAFF. The CDR3 DNA sequence: TGTGCCAGCAGCCTGGAGTCCTTCACTGAAGCTTTCTTT. The full variable domain, its missing parts supplied by reference TRBV7-2 and TRBJ1-1, is GAGVSQSPSNKVTEKGKDVELRCDPISGHTALYWYRQSLGQGLEFLIYFQGNSAPDKSGLPSDRFSAERTGGSVSTLTIQRTQQEDSAVYLCASSLESFTEAFFGQGTRLTVV.

CDR3 residues: CASSLSLGGGRTEAFF. The CDR3 DNA sequence: TGCGCCAGCAGCTTGTCACTCGGGGGCGGGCGGACTGAAGCTTTCTTT. The chain uses TRBV5-1 and TRBJ1-1, with D possibly being TRBD1 (6 bases). V shed 1 base and J shed 5 bases, with 18 bases lying between them. The CDR3 spans 16 residues. Germline CDR1 SGHRS, CDR2 YFSETQ.

This chain uses TRBV19 with TRBJ2-2, with TRBD2 matching over 8 bases. The J segment lost 5 bases and the V segment lost 5 bases, leaving 7 bases of the junction unmatched. The CDR3 has 15 residues. CDR1 is LNHDA and CDR2 is SQIVND in the germline V gene (reference sequence). The CDR3 loop reads CASSPDVAGTGELFF. The CDR3 bases are TGTGCCAGTAGTCCTGACGTAGCGGGGACCGGGGAGCTGTTTTTT. Together with reference TRBV19 and TRBJ2-2, the CDR3 gives the full variable domain: DGGITQSPKYLFRKEGQNVTLSCEQNLNHDAMYWYRQDPGQGLRLIYYSQIVNDFQKGDIAEGYSVSREKKESFPLTVTSAQKNPTAFYLCASSPDVAGTGELFFGEGSRLTVL.

This chain joins TRBV10-3 and TRBJ2-3, with 8 bases fitting TRBD1. Germline-derived CDR1 and CDR2 are ENHRY and SYGVKD. The CDR3 loop spans 15 amino acids. V trimming: 6 bases; J trimming: 2 bases; junction bases outside the gene matches: 7. The CDR3 loop is CAIRTTGAITDTQYF. The CDR3 DNA is TGTGCCATCAGAACGACAGGGGCGATCACAGATACGCAGTATTTT.

CDR3 region: CASSLGQLNSPLHF. CDR3 in DNA: TGTGCCAGCAGTTTAGGGCAGCTCAATTCACCCCTCCACTTT. The rearrangement uses TRBV27 and TRBJ1-6, with no clear D. The CDR3 loop spans 14 amino acids. V lost 2 bases and J lost 7, with 9 bases in between. Looked up from germline, CDR1 is MNHEY and CDR2 is SMNVEV (reference sequence).

V gene TRBV10-3 combines with J gene TRBJ1-2; 8 bases line up with TRBD1. The CDR3 is 13 residues long. The V and J ends lost 10 bases and 3 bases, in that order; junction bases with no gene match: 7. CDR1 is ENHRY and CDR2 is SYGVKD in the germline V gene. The CDR3 region has the DNA TGTGCCACCGGGACAGGCAATTACTATGGCTACACCTTC. Translation gives CATGTGNYYGYTF.

The CDR3 reads CAWSGQGASDTQYF. The DNA of the CDR3 is TGTGCCTGGAGTGGACAGGGGGCCTCAGATACGCAGTATTTT. The chain recombines TRBV30 with TRBJ2-3; 10 bases line up with TRBD1. The CDR3 is 14 amino acids. Germline CDR1 GTSNPN, CDR2 SVGIG (reference sequence). With V trimmed by 1 base and J by 4 bases, 2 bases remained unmatched. The full variable domain, in which reference TRBV30 and TRBJ2-3 provide the parts outside the CDR3, is SQTIHQWPATLVQPVGSPLSLECTVEGTSNPNLYWYRQAAGRGLQLLFYSVGIGQISSEVPQNLSASRPQDRQFILSSKKLLLSDSGFYLCAWSGQGASDTQYFGPGTRLTVL.

The rearrangement joins TRBV15 to TRBJ1-5; the D is unclear. V lost 0 bases and J 7 bases, leaving 13 bases between the germline ends. The germline V gene encodes CDR1 LNHNV and CDR2 YYDKDF (reference sequence). CDR3 size: 15 residues. Written as DNA, the CDR3 is TGTGCCACCAGCAGAGAAGGTCGTGGTCTCCAGCCCCAGCATTTT. Amino acids: CATSREGRGLQPQHF.